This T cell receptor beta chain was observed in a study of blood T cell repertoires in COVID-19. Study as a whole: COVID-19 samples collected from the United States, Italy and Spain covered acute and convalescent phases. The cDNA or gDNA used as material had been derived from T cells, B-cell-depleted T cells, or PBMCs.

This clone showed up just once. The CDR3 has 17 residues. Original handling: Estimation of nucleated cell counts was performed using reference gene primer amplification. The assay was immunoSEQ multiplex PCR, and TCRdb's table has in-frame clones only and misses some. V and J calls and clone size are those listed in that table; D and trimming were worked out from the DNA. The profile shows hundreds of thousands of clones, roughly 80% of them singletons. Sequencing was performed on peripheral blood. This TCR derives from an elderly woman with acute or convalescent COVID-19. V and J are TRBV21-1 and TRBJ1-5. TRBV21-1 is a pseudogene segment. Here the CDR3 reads CASIPRGGHNCNQPQHF. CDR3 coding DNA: TGTGCCAGCATCCCTCGGGGGGGTCATAATTGCAATCAGCCCCAGCATTTT.